This T cell receptor beta chain derives from a study of vaccination effects on CD4 cells after COVID-19. As concerns this clone: The antigen is not known.

Data came from immunoSEQ multiplex PCR; TCRdb stores just in-frame clones and leaves some out. The data show some 24,000 clones, with over 70% seen just once and under 13% held by the top ten. This CDR3 spans 17 amino acids. The germline V and J ends were trimmed by 2 bases and 0 bases, with 15 bases remaining between them. CDR1 SGHAT and CDR2 FQNNGV come from the germline V gene. ViraFEST assay sequencing came after antigen-specific CD4+ T cells were expanded with viral peptide pools. CD4+ T cell isolation took place after approximately 11 days of culture. None of these healthy vaccinees had been infected with SARS-CoV-2 before vaccination. Half-medium replacement with IL-2 medium occurred on days 3 and 7.

V gene TRBV11-2 combines with J gene TRBJ2-3, with a tentative D call TRBD1 (6 bases). The sequence was collected from a human donor who received a COVID-19 vaccine. The source was CD4+ T cells from PBMCs cultured with HCoV-NL63 spike peptides, collected before COVID-19 vaccination. The CDR3 nucleotides are TGTGCCAGCAGCTTATACCCCGGACAGACAAGCACAGATACGCAGTATTTT. Protein sequence: CASSLYPGQTSTDTQYF.